Shown below are 8 T cell receptor beta chains from a single sample sequenced in a study of cytotoxic CD8 clonotypes in ibrutinib-treated CLL. Repertoires were generated with immunoSEQ multiplex PCR, while TCRdb's copy carries only in-frame clones and drops some. There are about 200,000 clones in the sample; 65% to 80% occur only once, and roughly 6.4% lies in the top ten. Sequencing was performed on PBMCs, taken after 12 months of ibrutinib treatment. The receptors shown here come from a human donor with chronic lymphocytic leukemia.

The rearrangement links TRBV19 to TRBJ1-2; TRBD1 might be the D (6 bases). The CDR3 loop spans 15 amino acids. CDR1 is LNHDA and CDR2 is SQIVND in the germline V gene (reference sequence). Between the trimmed V and J ends, which lost 5 bases and 5 bases, there was a span of 18 bases. The CDR3 spells CASSFQDRTSYGYTF. DNA for the CDR3: TGTGCCAGTAGTTTTCAAGACAGGACCTCATATGGCTACACCTTC.

The chain combines TRBV9 with TRBJ2-7, with TRBD2 matching over 9 bases. Trimming removed 3 bases from V and 2 bases from J; junction bases left unmatched: 3. The germline gives CDR1 SGDLS, CDR2 YYNGEE. This CDR3 comprises 14 residues. DNA for the CDR3: TGTGCCAGCAGCGCGACTAGCGGAGCCTACGAGCAGTACTTC. Translating it yields CASSATSGAYEQYF.

V and J are TRBV5-6 and TRBJ1-4; tentatively, D is TRBD1 (6 bases). Trimming cost V 1 base and J 8 bases, with 12 bases left between them. Germline CDR1 and CDR2: SGHDT and YYEEEE. This CDR3 region has 14 residues. This CDR3 is CASSLWGALEKLFF. CDR3 DNA sequence: TGTGCCAGCAGCTTGTGGGGGGCCCTCGAAAAACTGTTTTTT. Combining the CDR3 with reference TRBV5-6 and TRBJ1-4 gives the whole variable domain DAGVTQSPTHLIKTRGQQVTLRCSPKSGHDTVSWYQQALGQGPQFIFQYYEEEERQRGNFPDRFSGHQFPNYSSELNVNALLLGDSALYLCASSLWGALEKLFFGSGTQLSVL.

This clone was found a few times. This sequence joins TRBV19 and TRBJ2-3; D is possibly TRBD1 (5 bases). V was trimmed by 5 bases and J by 0 bases, leaving 12 bases between them. CDR3 length: 15 amino acids. Germline assignment: CDR1 LNHDA and CDR2 SQIVND (reference sequence). This CDR3 reads CASSLQGQSTDTQYF. The CDR3 bases are TGTGCCAGTAGTCTGCAGGGTCAGAGCACAGATACGCAGTATTTT.

V gene TRBV11-2 combines with J gene TRBJ1-2; D is perhaps TRBD1 (5 bases). This CDR3 spans 14 amino acids. Per the germline V gene, CDR1 is SGHAT and CDR2 is FQNNGV. With 5 bases removed from V and 6 bases from J, the gap between germline ends came to 16 bases. In nucleotides, the CDR3 is TGTGCCAGCAGCCCTATGGGGGAGCGGCATGGCTACACCTTC. It codes for CASSPMGERHGYTF. Combining the CDR3 with reference TRBV11-2 and TRBJ1-2 gives the whole variable domain EAGVAQSPRYKIIEKRQSVAFWCNPISGHATLYWYQQILGQGPKLLIQFQNNGVVDDSQLPKDRFSAERLKGVDSTLKIQPAKLEDSAVYLCASSPMGERHGYTFGSGTRLTVV.

In its sample, this clone was seen a few times. The chain is built from TRBV11-2 and TRBJ1-1, with no clear D. Trimming removed 2 bases from V and 4 bases from J, with 8 bases in between. This CDR3 contains 13 residues. Germline loops: CDR1 SGHAT, CDR2 FQNNGV. The CDR3 DNA is TGTGCCAGCAGCTTAAGGATCAGCACTGAAGCTTTCTTT. Translating it yields CASSLRISTEAFF.

The V and J genes are TRBV5-4 and TRBJ1-4; maybe TRBD1 (5 bases). This CDR3 is built from 17 residues. The V gene's germline CDR1 is SGHNT and CDR2 YYREEE (reference sequence). V was clipped by 2 bases and J by 6 bases, with 20 bases between them. In DNA form, the CDR3 reads TGTGCCAGCAGCTTTCGGGGGATCAGGAGAATCGATGAAAAACTGTTTTTT. As protein: CASSFRGIRRIDEKLFF. Complete variable domain (other parts from reference TRBV5-4 and TRBJ1-4): ETGVTQSPTHLIKTRGQQVTLRCSSQSGHNTVSWYQQALGQGPQFIFQYYREEENGRGNFPPRFSGLQFPNYSSELNVNALELDDSALYLCASSFRGIRRIDEKLFFGSGTQLSVL.

Turning to this clone: The junction differs from germline at one of its ends, possibly a read error. The chain uses TRBV11-1 and TRBJ2-7; 12 bases are shared with TRBD2. CDR1 and CDR2 (germline): SGHAT, FQDESV (reference sequence). The CDR3 sequence is 12 residues long. CDR3 nucleotide sequence: TGTGCCAGCAGCTCTAGCGGGAGGGAAGGGAACTTC. As protein: CASSSSGREGNF.